This TCR beta chain was sequenced for a study of control samples from healthy donors and cancer patients. Generated by immunoSEQ multiplex PCR, the TCRdb table keeps only in-frame clones and is missing some. The data show 45,000 to 55,000 clones, over 85% seen once. There are 16 residues in the CDR3. V dropped 0 bases and J dropped 8 bases, with 14 bases sitting between them. Per the germline V gene, CDR1 is LGHDT and CDR2 is YNNKEL (reference sequence). There are a few counts of this clone. The TCR originated in a woman aged 50 to 60 with head and neck cancer. The sequenced sample was PBMCs. V usage is TRBV3-1 (or the pseudogene TRBV3-2) and J usage is TRBJ1-6; possibly TRBD1 for D (5 bases). In nucleotides, the CDR3 is TGTGCCAGCAGCCAAGACCGACGGGACCCGGATTCACCCCTCCACTTT. Its translation is CASSQDRRDPDSPLHF.